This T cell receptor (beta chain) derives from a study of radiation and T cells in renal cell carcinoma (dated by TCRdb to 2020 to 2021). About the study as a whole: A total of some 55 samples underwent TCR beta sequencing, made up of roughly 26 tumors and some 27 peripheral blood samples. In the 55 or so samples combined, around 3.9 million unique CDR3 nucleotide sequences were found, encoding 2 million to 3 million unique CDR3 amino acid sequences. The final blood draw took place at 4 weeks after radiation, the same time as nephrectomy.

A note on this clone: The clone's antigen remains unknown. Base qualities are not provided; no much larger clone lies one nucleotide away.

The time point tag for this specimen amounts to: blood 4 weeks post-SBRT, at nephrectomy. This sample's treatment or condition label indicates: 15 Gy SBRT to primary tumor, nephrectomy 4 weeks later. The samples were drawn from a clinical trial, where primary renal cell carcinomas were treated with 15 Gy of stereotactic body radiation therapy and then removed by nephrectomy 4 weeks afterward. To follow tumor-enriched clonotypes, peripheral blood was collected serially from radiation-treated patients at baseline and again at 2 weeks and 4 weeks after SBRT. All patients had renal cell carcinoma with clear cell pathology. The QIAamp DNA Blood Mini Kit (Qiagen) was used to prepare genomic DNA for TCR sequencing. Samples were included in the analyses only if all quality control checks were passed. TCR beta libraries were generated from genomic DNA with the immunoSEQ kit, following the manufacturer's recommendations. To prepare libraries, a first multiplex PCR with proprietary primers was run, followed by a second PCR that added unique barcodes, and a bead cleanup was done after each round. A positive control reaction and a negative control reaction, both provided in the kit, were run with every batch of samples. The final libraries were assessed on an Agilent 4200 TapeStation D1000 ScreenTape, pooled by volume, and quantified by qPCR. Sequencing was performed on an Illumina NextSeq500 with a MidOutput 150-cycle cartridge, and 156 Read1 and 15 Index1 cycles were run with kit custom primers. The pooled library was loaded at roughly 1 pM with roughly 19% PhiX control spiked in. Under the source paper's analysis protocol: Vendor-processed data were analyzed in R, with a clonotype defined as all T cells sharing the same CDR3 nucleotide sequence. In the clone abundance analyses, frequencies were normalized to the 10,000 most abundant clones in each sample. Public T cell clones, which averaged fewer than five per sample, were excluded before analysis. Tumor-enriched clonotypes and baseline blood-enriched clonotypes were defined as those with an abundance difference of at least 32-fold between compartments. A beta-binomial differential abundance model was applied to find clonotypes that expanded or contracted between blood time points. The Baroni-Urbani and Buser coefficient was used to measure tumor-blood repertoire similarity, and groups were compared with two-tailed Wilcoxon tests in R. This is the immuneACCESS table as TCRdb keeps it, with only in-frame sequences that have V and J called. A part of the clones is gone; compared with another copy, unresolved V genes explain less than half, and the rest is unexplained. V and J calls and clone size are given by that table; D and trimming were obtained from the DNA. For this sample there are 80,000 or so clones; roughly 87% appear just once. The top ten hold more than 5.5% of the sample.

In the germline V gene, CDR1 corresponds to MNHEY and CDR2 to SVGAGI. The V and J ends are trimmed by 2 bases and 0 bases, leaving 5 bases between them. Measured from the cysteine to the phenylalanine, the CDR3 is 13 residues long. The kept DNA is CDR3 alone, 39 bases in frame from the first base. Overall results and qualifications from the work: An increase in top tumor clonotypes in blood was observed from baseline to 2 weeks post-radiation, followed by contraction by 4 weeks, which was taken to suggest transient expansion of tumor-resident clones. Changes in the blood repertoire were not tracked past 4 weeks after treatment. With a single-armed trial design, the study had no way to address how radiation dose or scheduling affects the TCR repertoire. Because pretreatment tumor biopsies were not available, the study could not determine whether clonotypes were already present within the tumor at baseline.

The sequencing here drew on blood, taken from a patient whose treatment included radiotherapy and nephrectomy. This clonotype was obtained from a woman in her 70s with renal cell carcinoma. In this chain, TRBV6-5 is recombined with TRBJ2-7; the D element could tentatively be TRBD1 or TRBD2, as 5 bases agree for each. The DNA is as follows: TGTGCCAGCAGTTACGGGGGCTCCTACGAGCAGTACTTC. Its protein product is CASSYGGSYEQYF.